The following is a T cell receptor beta chain sequence with its context. The antigen remains undetermined. This sample is drawn from a study of T cell responses to AZD1222 COVID-19 vaccine. Study results and caveats: Spike-spanning, vaccine-associated CD4 TCRs were dominant at 160-218 and 743-854. Of spike-specific TCRs, nearly half reportedly target regions left unmutated in variants. Donors were mostly white British, more females; clonal diversity possibly underestimated. At baseline, just five to seven AZD1222 recipients tested seropositive.

Clones were sequenced by immunoSEQ multiplex PCR, and TCRdb holds only the in-frame ones, with some missing. The top ten clones hold under 7.5% of a sample with 130,000 or so clones, 85% to 95% of them seen once. The sample in question was peripheral blood, obtained on day 0 of AZD1222 vaccination. The TCR was taken from an adult in good health.

The chain's CDR3 is CASSQESTRGRPGNEQFF. The CDR3 bases are TGCGCCAGCAGCCAAGAATCCACCAGGGGGAGGCCCGGGAATGAGCAGTTCTTC. The V call is TRBV4-1, the J call TRBJ2-1, with D perhaps matching TRBD1 (7 bases). V was cut by 0 bases and J by 7 bases, with 22 bases left in between. This CDR3 has 18 residues. Germline-derived CDR1 and CDR2 are MGHRA and YSYEKL.